This T cell receptor (beta chain) is drawn from a study of control samples from healthy donors and cancer patients. The V gene lost 3 bases and the J gene lost 16 bases, with 20 bases spanning the gap. The CDR3 totals 13 residues. Germline V gives CDR1 SGDLS, CDR2 YYNGEE. Method: immunoSEQ multiplex PCR; TCRdb's copy keeps in-frame clones and lacks some. The table includes approximately 60,000 clones, around 93% detected once. This clone was recorded a few times. The TCR comes from a man under 40 with colorectal cancer. Sequenced input: PBMCs. The V and J genes are TRBV9 and TRBJ2-1, with D unresolved. CDR3 sequence: CASSATDVPRPFF. For the CDR3, the DNA is TGTGCCAGCAGCGCGACTGATGTGCCTAGGCCTTTCTTC.